This entry describes one TCR beta chain. The data are from a study of neoadjuvant anti-PD-1 for oral cavity cancer. Time point denoted: after neoadjuvant nivolumab, at surgical resection. Patients had newly diagnosed, untreated stage II-IVA oral cavity squamous cell carcinoma. Assay: immunoSEQ multiplex PCR; the TCRdb copy retains only in-frame clones and omits some. The sample has around 13,000 clones; 67% are singletons. This CDR3 is built from 15 residues. Trimming removed 3 bases from V and 3 bases from J; junction bases left unmatched: 8. Germline lookup yields CDR1 SGDLS and CDR2 YYNGEE. The TCR comes from a person between 40 and 85 years old with oral cavity squamous cell carcinoma. The material was PBMCs, obtained after nivolumab (anti-PD-1) treatment. This sequence joins TRBV9 and TRBJ1-2, with 7 positions matching TRBD1. The chain's CDR3 is CASSAQGSLDYGYTF. Here the CDR3 DNA reads TGTGCCAGCAGCGCACAGGGGTCTTTGGACTATGGCTACACCTTC. Combining the CDR3 with reference TRBV9 and TRBJ1-2 gives the whole variable domain DSGVTQTPKHLITATGQRVTLRCSPRSGDLSVYWYQQSLDQGLQFLIQYYNGEERAKGNILERFSAQQFPDLHSELNLSSLELGDSALYFCASSAQGSLDYGYTFGSGTRLTVV.